Listed below are T cell receptor beta chains from one sample, sequenced in a study of cytomegalovirus exposure and HLA in healthy donors. Method: immunoSEQ multiplex PCR; TCRdb's copy keeps in-frame clones and lacks some. The repertoire holds 150,000 to 200,000 clones, with approximately 82% as singletons. Input material: PBMCs. These receptors were collected from a woman between 18 and 30 years old in good health and CMV-seropositive. Each CDR3 is given with its conserved first and last residue. Each record gives: CDR3 length, clone size, D gene, V gene, J gene, CDR3 DNA, CDR3 protein. D genes are given only for firm matches. Expanded clones get a size class; other rows say once, few or many, or leave the size out.

CDR3 length: 13
clone size: .
D gene: TRBD1
V gene: TRBV2
J gene: TRBJ1-6
CDR3 DNA: TGTGCCACCTACGGACAGGGCAATTCACCCCTCCACTTT
CDR3 protein: CATYGQGNSPLHF

CDR3 length: 15
clone size: once
D gene: TRBD2
V gene: TRBV7-9
J gene: TRBJ2-1
CDR3 DNA: TGTGCCAGCAGCTTAGTAGCGGGGCGAAACAATGAGCAGTTCTTC
CDR3 protein: CASSLVAGRNNEQFF

CDR3 length: 15
clone size: .
D gene: TRBD1
V gene: TRBV4-3
J gene: TRBJ1-1
CDR3 DNA: TGCGCCAGCAGCCACATACAGGGGGGAGACACTGAAGCTTTCTTT
CDR3 protein: CASSHIQGGDTEAFF

CDR3 length: 13
clone size: .
D gene: .
V gene: TRBV9
J gene: TRBJ2-5
CDR3 DNA: TGTGCCAGCAGCGTAGACTGGCAAGAGACCCAGTACTTC
CDR3 protein: CASSVDWQETQYF

CDR3 length: 13
clone size: .
D gene: .
V gene: TRBV30
J gene: TRBJ1-2
CDR3 DNA: TGTGCCTGGAGCCACGGGTATTCTGAAGGCTACACCTTC
CDR3 protein: CAWSHGYSEGYTF

CDR3 length: 14
clone size: .
D gene: .
V gene: TRBV4-2
J gene: TRBJ1-2
CDR3 DNA: TGTGCCAGCAGCCAAGATCCAGGGGCCTATGGCTACACCTTC
CDR3 protein: CASSQDPGAYGYTF

CDR3 length: 14
clone size: .
D gene: .
V gene: TRBV7-9
J gene: TRBJ2-3
CDR3 DNA: TGTGCCAGCAGCCCCCCGGGAAGGGGGAGTACGCAGTATTTT
CDR3 protein: CASSPPGRGSTQYF

CDR3 length: 12
clone size: .
D gene: .
V gene: TRBV5-1
J gene: TRBJ2-1
CDR3 DNA: TGCGCCAGCAGGCGGGACAGTGAAACGCAGTTCTTC
CDR3 protein: CASRRDSETQFF

CDR3 length: 15
clone size: .
D gene: .
V gene: TRBV28
J gene: TRBJ1-2
CDR3 DNA: TGTGCCAGCAGTTTATCGGGTCAGAAGTCCGGGAGCTACACCTTC
CDR3 protein: CASSLSGQKSGSYTF

CDR3 length: 16
clone size: few
D gene: TRBD2
V gene: TRBV6-4
J gene: TRBJ2-5
CDR3 DNA: TGTGCCAGCAGTGACTTAGCGGGGAGGCGGGGAGAGACCCAGTACTTC
CDR3 protein: CASSDLAGRRGETQYF

CDR3 length: 15
clone size: .
D gene: TRBD2
V gene: TRBV5-1
J gene: TRBJ2-1
CDR3 DNA: TGCGCCAGCAGCATCCTAGCGGGGGGCACGGATGAGCAGTTCTTC
CDR3 protein: CASSILAGGTDEQFF

CDR3 length: 15
clone size: once
D gene: TRBD1
V gene: TRBV5-5
J gene: TRBJ1-2
CDR3 DNA: TGTGCCAGCAGCTGGGCAGACAGGGGGCCTTATGGCTACACCTTC
CDR3 protein: CASSWADRGPYGYTF

CDR3 length: 16
clone size: once
D gene: .
V gene: TRBV27
J gene: TRBJ2-5
CDR3 DNA: TGTGCCAGCAGCCGCAGCGCCGGCAGATGGAGCGAGACCCAGTACTTC
CDR3 protein: CASSRSAGRWSETQYF

CDR3 length: 17
clone size: .
D gene: .
V gene: TRBV5-4
J gene: TRBJ1-1
CDR3 DNA: TGTGCCAGCAGCTTGGGGCAGGGTATAGCCAGGGGAACTGAAGCTTTCTTT
CDR3 protein: CASSLGQGIARGTEAFF

CDR3 length: 15
clone size: .
D gene: TRBD1
V gene: TRBV28
J gene: TRBJ2-7
CDR3 DNA: TGTGCCAGCAGTCATCAAGGGACAGGCGGACTCGAGCAGTACTTC
CDR3 protein: CASSHQGTGGLEQYF

CDR3 length: 16
clone size: .
D gene: TRBD1
V gene: TRBV4-3
J gene: TRBJ2-2
CDR3 DNA: TGCGCCAGCAGCCAAAGGACAGGGCTCAACACCGGGGAGCTGTTTTTT
CDR3 protein: CASSQRTGLNTGELFF

CDR3 length: 14
clone size: .
D gene: .
V gene: TRBV25-1
J gene: TRBJ1-6
CDR3 DNA: TGTGCTCAGGAAGGGGGTTCCTATAATTCACCCCTCCACTTT
CDR3 protein: CAQEGGSYNSPLHF

CDR3 length: 14
clone size: .
D gene: .
V gene: TRBV6-4
J gene: TRBJ2-1
CDR3 DNA: TGTGCCAGCAGTGAGGGCCCCTGGAGGGATGAGCAGTTCTTC
CDR3 protein: CASSEGPWRDEQFF

CDR3 length: 15
clone size: once
D gene: .
V gene: TRBV5-4
J gene: TRBJ2-1
CDR3 DNA: TGTGCCAGCAGCTTGGAGCAGGGGGGTTACGGTGAGCAGTTCTTC
CDR3 protein: CASSLEQGGYGEQFF

CDR3 length: 14
clone size: .
D gene: TRBD1
V gene: TRBV4-1
J gene: TRBJ1-5
CDR3 DNA: TGCGCCAGCAGCCCCCGGGACAGTAATCAGCCCCAGCATTTT
CDR3 protein: CASSPRDSNQPQHF

CDR3 length: 11
clone size: .
D gene: .
V gene: TRBV29-1
J gene: TRBJ1-2
CDR3 DNA: TGCAGCGTAACAGGGTCCTATGGCTACACCTTC
CDR3 protein: CSVTGSYGYTF

CDR3 length: 13
clone size: .
D gene: .
V gene: TRBV2
J gene: TRBJ2-1
CDR3 DNA: TGTGCCAGCAGTGGAGGAGGGTACAATGAGCAGTTCTTC
CDR3 protein: CASSGGGYNEQFF

CDR3 length: 14
clone size: .
D gene: .
V gene: TRBV6-1
J gene: TRBJ1-4
CDR3 DNA: TGTGCCAGCAGGTTACAGGGAGTATGGGAAAAACTGTTTTTT
CDR3 protein: CASRLQGVWEKLFF

CDR3 length: 16
clone size: once
D gene: .
V gene: TRBV9
J gene: TRBJ2-1
CDR3 DNA: TGTGCCAGCAGCGTAGGGACACCGAGCTCCTACAATGAGCAGTTCTTC
CDR3 protein: CASSVGTPSSYNEQFF

CDR3 length: 12
clone size: .
D gene: .
V gene: TRBV5-1
J gene: TRBJ1-2
CDR3 DNA: TGCGCCAGCAGCCCGGAGGGGTTTGGCTACACCTTC
CDR3 protein: CASSPEGFGYTF